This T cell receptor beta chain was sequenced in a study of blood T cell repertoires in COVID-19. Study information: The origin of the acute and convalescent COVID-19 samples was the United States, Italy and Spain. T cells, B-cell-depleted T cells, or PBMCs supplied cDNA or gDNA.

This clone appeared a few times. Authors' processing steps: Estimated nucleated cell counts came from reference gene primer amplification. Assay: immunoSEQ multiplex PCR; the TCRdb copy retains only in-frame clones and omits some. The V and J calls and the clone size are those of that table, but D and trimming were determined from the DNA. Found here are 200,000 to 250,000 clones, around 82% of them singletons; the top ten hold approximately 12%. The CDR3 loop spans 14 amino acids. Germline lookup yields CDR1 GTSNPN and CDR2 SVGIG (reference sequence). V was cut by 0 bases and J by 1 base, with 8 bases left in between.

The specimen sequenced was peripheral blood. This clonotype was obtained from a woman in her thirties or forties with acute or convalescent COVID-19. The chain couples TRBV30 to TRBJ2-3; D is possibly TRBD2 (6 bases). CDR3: CAWSVGSGTDTQYF. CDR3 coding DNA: TGTGCCTGGAGTGTCGGGAGCGGCACAGATACGCAGTATTTT.